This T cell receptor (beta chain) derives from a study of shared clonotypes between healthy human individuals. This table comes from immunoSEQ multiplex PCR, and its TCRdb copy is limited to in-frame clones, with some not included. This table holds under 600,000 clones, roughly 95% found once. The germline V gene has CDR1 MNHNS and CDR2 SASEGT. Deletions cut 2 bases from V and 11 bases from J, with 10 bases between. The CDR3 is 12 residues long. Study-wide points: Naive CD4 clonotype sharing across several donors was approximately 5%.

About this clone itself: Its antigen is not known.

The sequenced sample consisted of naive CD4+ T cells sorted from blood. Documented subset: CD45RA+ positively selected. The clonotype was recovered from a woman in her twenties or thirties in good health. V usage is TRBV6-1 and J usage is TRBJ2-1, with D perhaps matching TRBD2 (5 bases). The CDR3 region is CASSETGNKQFF. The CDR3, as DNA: TGTGCCAGCAGTGAAACGGGAAATAAGCAGTTCTTC.